The clone carrying this T cell receptor beta chain was counted ten times or more. Its antigen is not identified. This CDR3 has 17 amino acids. From germline, CDR1 is MNHEY and CDR2 SMNVEV (reference sequence). The trim removed 6 bases at V and 2 bases at J, leaving 12 bases unmatched. These data belong to a study of neurological immune-mediated disorders. Study observations and caveats: The level of TCR clonal expansion was highest in patients with HTLV-1-associated myelopathy and lowest in multiple sclerosis, where it fell below the level seen in healthy controls.

TCRdb ran MiXCR on the 5' RACE reads and lists one entry per CDR3 protein. The repertoire includes more than 70,000 distinct CDR3 sequences, 10% to 13% of them detected once, and roughly 10% sits in the top ten. Time point specified: longitudinal time-point 1 (baseline). The unsorted libraries were produced from 2 million PBMCs held at -80 C. This chain connects TRBV27 to TRBJ2-3; 9 bases are shared with TRBD2. The sequencing sample was made of PBMCs. The source of this sequence is a man younger than 40 in good health. In DNA form, the CDR3 reads TGTGCCAGCAGCCACGGGTGGCGGGAGGGTACCACAGATACGCAGTATTTT. Protein: CASSHGWREGTTDTQYF.